The 23 T cell receptor beta chains presented below share a single source sample, sequenced in a study of OX40 agonist ivuxolimab in advanced cancers. Data came from immunoSEQ multiplex PCR; TCRdb stores just in-frame clones and leaves some out. The sample shows about 96,000 clones, roughly 88% of them seen only once. The sample here was CD4+ or CD8+ T cells sorted from blood, taken in a trial of the OX40 agonist ivuxolimab. The receptors here all came from an adult with an advanced solid tumor such as melanoma, head and neck, liver or kidney cancer.

The gene calls are TRBV19 and TRBJ1-2; D is uncertain. The CDR3 contains 13 residues. Germline V CDR1 and CDR2: LNHDA, SQIVND (reference sequence). The ends were cut back, 1 base at V and 4 bases at J, with 7 bases in the middle. CDR3 residues: CASSIGVTYGYTF. The CDR3 coding sequence is TGTGCCAGTAGTATAGGGGTCACCTATGGCTACACCTTC.

The chain is built from TRBV6-4 and TRBJ2-7; D uncertain. The V and J ends lost 8 bases and 7 bases respectively, with 3 bases between them. Germline assignment: CDR1 MRHNA and CDR2 SNTAGT. The CDR3 is 8 residues long. The chain's CDR3 is CASREQYF. The CDR3 nucleotides are TGTGCCAGCCGGGAGCAGTACTTC.

This clone was recorded once. This chain uses TRBV6-6 with TRBJ1-5; no clear D. Germline CDR1 reads MNHNY; CDR2 reads SVGAGI (reference sequence). Trimming shortened V by 0 bases and J by 5 bases, and 14 bases separated the two germline ends. The CDR3 has 16 residues. DNA of the CDR3: TGTGCCAGCAGTTACTCCCAAGTGGGTCGGGATCAGCCCCAGCATTTT. Protein sequence: CASSYSQVGRDQPQHF.

The chain uses TRBV5-7 and TRBJ2-2; TRBD2 agrees at 9 bases. TRBV5-7 is treated as an ORF (open reading frame) with a function not yet certain. Losses at the gene ends were 4 bases for V and 4 bases for J; bases not matched to a gene: 8. CDR3 length: 16 amino acids. In nucleotides, the CDR3 is TGTGCCAGCAGCCAAGAGACTAGCGGTTTCACCGGGGAGCTGTTTTTT. As protein: CASSQETSGFTGELFF.

The chain recombines TRBV11-3 with TRBJ1-1; D is ambiguous. The CDR3 totals 14 residues. The germline V gene encodes CDR1 SGHNT and CDR2 YENEEA. Trimming pared 1 base from V and 4 bases from J, leaving 10 bases between. In nucleotides, the CDR3 is TGTGCCAGCAGCTTAGTTCCGGGTCGCACTGAAGCTTTCTTT. Amino acids: CASSLVPGRTEAFF.

The chain employs TRBV11-3 and TRBJ2-7, with 7 bases identical to TRBD1. The ends lost 0 bases at V and 4 bases at J; junction bases unmatched: 15. The germline V gene has CDR1 SGHNT and CDR2 YENEEA. The CDR3 totals 18 residues. Here the CDR3 reads CASSLEGWGQGVLYEQYF. The CDR3 DNA is TGTGCCAGCAGCTTAGAAGGCTGGGGGCAGGGGGTTTTATACGAGCAGTACTTC.

The CDR3 bases are TGTGCCAGCAGCTTAAATGAAGGGGCAAAACTGTTTTTT. Its translation is CASSLNEGAKLFF. The chain has TRBV7-3 and TRBJ1-4; D possibly corresponds to TRBD1 (5 bases). Germline V lookup: CDR1 SGHTA, CDR2 FQGTGA. This CDR3 is built from 13 residues. V lost 1 base, J lost 10 bases, and 10 bases lay in between.

This chain joins TRBV27 and TRBJ1-3, with 9 bases lining up with TRBD1. This CDR3 is 16 amino acids long. Germline CDR1 is MNHEY and CDR2 is SMNVEV (reference sequence). The V segment lost 5 bases and the J segment 4 bases; nucleotides outside the gene matches: 9. CDR3 loop: CASSPIQGAPGNTIYF. CDR3 bases: TGTGCCAGCAGTCCAATACAGGGGGCGCCGGGAAACACCATATATTTT.

The chain is built from TRBV5-4 and TRBJ2-5; TRBD2 matches 7 bases. The tail of the sequence fits TRBJ2-7 better, so the J call may be wrong. CDR3 length equals 15 residues. Germline lookup yields CDR1 SGHNT and CDR2 YYREEE (reference sequence). CDR3 nucleotides: TGTGCCAGCAGCTTGCTCGGCGGGAGAGCCGACGAGCAGTACTTC. Protein: CASSLLGGRADEQYF.

In this sample, this clone turned up a few times. J is TRBJ2-7 and V is TRBV10-1; D is possibly TRBD2 (5 bases). With 7 bases removed from V and 4 bases from J, the gap between germline ends came to 17 bases. This CDR3 comprises 14 residues. Germline V CDR1 and CDR2: WNHNN, SYGVQD (reference sequence). The CDR3 sequence: CASTNGITRYEQYF. CDR3 DNA sequence: TGCGCCAGCACAAACGGAATTACTAGGTACGAGCAGTACTTC.

The chain links TRBV7-6 to TRBJ2-3; D gene unclear. The CDR3 is made up of 16 amino acids. The germline gives CDR1 SGHVS, CDR2 FNYEAQ. The V end lost 1 base, the J end lost 1 base, and 12 bases lay between the germline ends. CDR3 residues: CASSLGVGPGTDTQYF. The CDR3, as DNA: TGTGCCAGCAGCTTAGGAGTGGGCCCCGGCACAGATACGCAGTATTTT.

The chain is built from TRBV25-1 and TRBJ2-7; 7 nucleotides align to TRBD1. CDR1 and CDR2 (germline): MGHDK, SYGVNS. The CDR3 sequence is 15 residues long. V was pared by 2 bases and J by 2 bases, with 6 bases of the junction left unmatched. CDR3 amino acids: CASSEATGRPYEQYF. CDR3 DNA sequence: TGTGCCAGCAGTGAAGCGACAGGGCGGCCCTACGAGCAGTACTTC.

The chain combines TRBV2 with TRBJ1-6, with unresolved D. Trimming left V 5 bases short and J 9 bases short, with 5 bases between. The CDR3 spans 11 residues. CDR1 and CDR2 from the germline V gene are SNHLY and FYNNEI. The CDR3 sequence: CASSYSSPLHF. In nucleotides, the CDR3 is TGTGCCAGCAGTTACAGTTCACCCCTCCACTTT.

The chain joins TRBV6-5 to TRBJ2-7, with D possibly TRBD2 on 6 matching bases. In germline, CDR1 is MNHEY, CDR2 SVGAGI. Between the trimmed V and J ends, which lost 10 bases and 0 bases, there was a span of 13 bases. The CDR3 consists of 13 residues. The CDR3 region is CATAGLNSYEQYF. The CDR3 DNA reads as TGTGCCACCGCGGGACTCAACTCCTACGAGCAGTACTTC.

The rearrangement uses TRBV9 and TRBJ2-3; D remains ambiguous. V was clipped by 4 bases and J by 1 base, with 13 bases between them. CDR1 and CDR2 (germline): SGDLS, YYNGEE. There are 15 residues in the CDR3. The CDR3 reads CASSPPGSRTDTQYF. CDR3 in DNA: TGTGCCAGCAGCCCCCCCGGTTCCCGCACAGATACGCAGTATTTT.

This chain connects TRBV30 to TRBJ2-5; possibly TRBD1 for D (6 bases). Germline CDR1 reads GTSNPN; CDR2 reads SVGIG (reference sequence). V lost 0 bases and J 3 bases, leaving 11 bases between the germline ends. The CDR3 sequence is 14 residues long. The CDR3 protein is CAWSVLGGKETQYF. CDR3 coding DNA: TGTGCCTGGAGTGTACTAGGGGGAAAAGAGACCCAGTACTTC. Full variable domain (missing parts from reference TRBV30 and TRBJ2-5): SQTIHQWPATLVQPVGSPLSLECTVEGTSNPNLYWYRQAAGRGLQLLFYSVGIGQISSEVPQNLSASRPQDRQFILSSKKLLLSDSGFYLCAWSVLGGKETQYFGPGTRLLVL.

The V gene is TRBV5-1, the J gene TRBJ2-7; D is possibly TRBD1 or TRBD2 (5 bases each). This CDR3 is built from 15 residues. Germline-derived CDR1 and CDR2 are SGHRS and YFSETQ. V lost 1 base to trimming and J lost 4 bases, with 15 bases between them. CDR3 in DNA: TGCGCCAGCAGCTTGAGGCAGGGACCTGAATACGAGCAGTACTTC. Its protein product is CASSLRQGPEYEQYF.

This chain joins TRBV7-2 and TRBJ2-7; no clear D. CDR1 SGHTA and CDR2 FQGNSA come from the germline V gene. The length of the CDR3 is 12 residues. V was cut by 2 bases and J by 6 bases, with 8 bases left in between. For the CDR3, the DNA is TGTGCCAGCAGCTTAAATCGCGGCGAGCAGTACTTC. Amino acid sequence: CASSLNRGEQYF.

This clone showed up just once. V is TRBV5-4 and J is TRBJ2-2; weak D call: TRBD1 (5 bases). This CDR3 comprises 14 residues. Germline V lookup: CDR1 SGHNT, CDR2 YYREEE (reference sequence). V was cut by 5 bases and J by 1 base, with 9 bases left in between. As DNA, the CDR3 is TGTGCCAGCAGTCCTACAGGGAACACCGGGGAGCTGTTTTTT. Its protein is CASSPTGNTGELFF.

The chain employs TRBV7-9 and TRBJ2-2; D perhaps matches TRBD2 (5 bases). The CDR3 is 15 residues long. The germline gives CDR1 SEHNR, CDR2 FQNEAQ (reference sequence). The V end was cut by 4 bases, the J end by 6 bases, with 15 bases between. CDR3 in amino acids: CASSSDWLKPGELFF. In nucleotides, the CDR3 is TGTGCCAGCAGCTCGGACTGGCTTAAACCCGGGGAGCTGTTTTTT. The variable domain in full, with the rest retrieved from reference TRBV7-9 and TRBJ2-2, is DTGVSQNPRHKITKRGQNVTFRCDPISEHNRLYWYRQTLGQGPEFLTYFQNEAQLEKSRLLSDRFSAERPKGSFSTLEIQRTEQGDSAMYLCASSSDWLKPGELFFGEGSRLTVL.

CDR3 nucleotides: TGTGCCAGCAGCCAGACTAGCGGGAGGAAATTCTACGAGCAGTACTTC. This codes for CASSQTSGRKFYEQYF. The chain has TRBV7-2 and TRBJ2-7, with 13 bases fitting TRBD2. V shed 5 bases, J shed 3 bases, and the junction held 7 bases outside the gene matches. In germline, CDR1 is SGHTA, CDR2 FQGNSA. The CDR3 runs to 16 residues. The whole variable domain, remainder taken from reference TRBV7-2 and TRBJ2-7, is GAGVSQSPSNKVTEKGKDVELRCDPISGHTALYWYRQSLGQGLEFLIYFQGNSAPDKSGLPSDRFSAERTGGSVSTLTIQRTQQEDSAVYLCASSQTSGRKFYEQYFGPGTRLTVT.

The genes are TRBV18 and TRBJ1-5; D not certain. The germline V gene encodes CDR1 KGHSH and CDR2 LQKENI. This CDR3 has 11 amino acids. CDR3 DNA sequence: TGTGGTAGTTTTAGCAATCAGCCCCAGCATTTT. As protein: CGSFSNQPQHF.

The chain has TRBV9 and TRBJ2-3; D gene uncertain. CDR1 is SGDLS, CDR2 YYNGEE, per germline. The V end was cut by 3 bases, the J end by 4 bases, with 9 bases between. The CDR3 totals 13 residues. CDR3 sequence: CASSARPADTQYF. CDR3 sequence (DNA): TGTGCCAGCAGCGCCCGTCCTGCAGATACGCAGTATTTT.